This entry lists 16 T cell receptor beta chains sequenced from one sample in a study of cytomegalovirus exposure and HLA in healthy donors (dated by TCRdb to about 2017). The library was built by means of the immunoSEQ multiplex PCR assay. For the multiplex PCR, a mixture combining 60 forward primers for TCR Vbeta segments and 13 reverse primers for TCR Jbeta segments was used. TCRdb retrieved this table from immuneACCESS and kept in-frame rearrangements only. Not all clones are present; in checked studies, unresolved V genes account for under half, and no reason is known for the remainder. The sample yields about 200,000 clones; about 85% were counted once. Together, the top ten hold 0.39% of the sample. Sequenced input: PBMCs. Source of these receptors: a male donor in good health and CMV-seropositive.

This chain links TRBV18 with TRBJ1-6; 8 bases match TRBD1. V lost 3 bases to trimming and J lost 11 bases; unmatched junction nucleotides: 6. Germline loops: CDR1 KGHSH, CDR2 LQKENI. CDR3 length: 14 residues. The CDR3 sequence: CASSPDRVGTPLHF. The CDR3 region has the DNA TGTGCCAGCTCACCGGACAGGGTTGGTACACCCCTCCACTTT.

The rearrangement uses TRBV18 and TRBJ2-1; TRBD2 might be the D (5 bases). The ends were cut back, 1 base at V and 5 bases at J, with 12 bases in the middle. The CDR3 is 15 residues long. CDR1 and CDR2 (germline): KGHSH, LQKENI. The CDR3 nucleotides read TGTGCCAGCTCACCACGGAGCGGCGCTAACAATGAGCAGTTCTTC. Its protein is CASSPRSGANNEQFF. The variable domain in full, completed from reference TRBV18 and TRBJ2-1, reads NAGVMQNPRHLVRRRGQEARLRCSPMKGHSHVYWYRQLPEEGLKFMVYLQKENIIDESGMPKERFSAEFPKEGPSILRIQQVVRGDSAAYFCASSPRSGANNEQFFGPGTRLTVL.

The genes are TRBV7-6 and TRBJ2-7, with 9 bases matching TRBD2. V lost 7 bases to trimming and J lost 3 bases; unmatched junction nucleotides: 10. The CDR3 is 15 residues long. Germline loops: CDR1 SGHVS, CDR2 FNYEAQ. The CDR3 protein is CASTLPRGGVYEQYF. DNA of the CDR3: TGTGCCAGCACCCTACCGCGGGGGGGCGTCTACGAGCAGTACTTC.

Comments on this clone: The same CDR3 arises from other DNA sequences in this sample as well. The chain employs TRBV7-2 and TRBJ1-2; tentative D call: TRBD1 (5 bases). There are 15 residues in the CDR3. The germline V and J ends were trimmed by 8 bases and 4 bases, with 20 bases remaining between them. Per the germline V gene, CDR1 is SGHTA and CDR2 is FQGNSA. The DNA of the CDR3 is TGTGCCAGCGAAACGGGGGGGATTACCGCCTATGGCTACACCTTC. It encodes CASETGGITAYGYTF.

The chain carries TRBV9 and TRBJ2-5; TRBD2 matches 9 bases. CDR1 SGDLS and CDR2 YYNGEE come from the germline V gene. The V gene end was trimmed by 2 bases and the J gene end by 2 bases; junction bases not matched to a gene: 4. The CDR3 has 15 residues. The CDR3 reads CASSVSGGLQETQYF. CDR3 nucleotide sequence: TGTGCCAGCAGCGTGAGCGGGGGGTTACAAGAGACCCAGTACTTC.

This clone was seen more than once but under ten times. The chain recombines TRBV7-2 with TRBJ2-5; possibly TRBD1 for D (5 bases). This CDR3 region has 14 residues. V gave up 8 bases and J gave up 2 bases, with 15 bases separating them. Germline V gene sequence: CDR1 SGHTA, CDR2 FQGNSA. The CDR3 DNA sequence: TGTGCCAGCGGGTATCGAAAGGGGCAAGAGACCCAGTACTTC. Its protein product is CASGYRKGQETQYF.

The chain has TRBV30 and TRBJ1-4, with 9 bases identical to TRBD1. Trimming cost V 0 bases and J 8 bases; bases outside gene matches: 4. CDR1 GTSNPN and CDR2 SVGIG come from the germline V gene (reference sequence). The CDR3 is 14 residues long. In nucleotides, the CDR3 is TGTGCCTGGAGTGTACAGGGGGCAAAAGAAAAACTGTTTTTT. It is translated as CAWSVQGAKEKLFF.

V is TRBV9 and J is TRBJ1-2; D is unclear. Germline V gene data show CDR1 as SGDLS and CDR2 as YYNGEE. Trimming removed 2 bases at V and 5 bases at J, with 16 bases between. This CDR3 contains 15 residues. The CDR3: CASSVEQTALYGYTF. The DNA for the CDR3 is TGTGCCAGCAGCGTCGAACAAACAGCTTTATATGGCTACACCTTC.

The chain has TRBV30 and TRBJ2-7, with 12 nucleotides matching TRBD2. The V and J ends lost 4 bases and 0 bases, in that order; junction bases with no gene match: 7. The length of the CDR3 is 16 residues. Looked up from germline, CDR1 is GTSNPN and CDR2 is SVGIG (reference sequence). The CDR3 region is CAWIGLAGTTSYEQYF. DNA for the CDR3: TGTGCCTGGATCGGACTAGCGGGAACTACCTCCTACGAGCAGTACTTC.

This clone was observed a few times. DNA for the CDR3: TGCAGCGTTTTGAAGGGGCCAGACTATGGCTACACCTTC. It translates to CSVLKGPDYGYTF. J is TRBJ1-2 and V is TRBV29-1; weak D call: TRBD1 (5 bases). Germline CDR1 SQVTM, CDR2 ANQGSEA. The CDR3 has 13 amino acids. The ends were cut back, 5 bases at V and 3 bases at J, with 13 bases in the middle.

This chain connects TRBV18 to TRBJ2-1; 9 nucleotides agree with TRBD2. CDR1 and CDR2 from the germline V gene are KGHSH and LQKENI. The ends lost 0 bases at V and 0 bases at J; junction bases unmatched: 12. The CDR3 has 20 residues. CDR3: CASSPPFRLAAPSSYNEQFF. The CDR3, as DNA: TGTGCCAGCTCACCACCTTTTCGACTAGCGGCCCCTAGCTCCTACAATGAGCAGTTCTTC. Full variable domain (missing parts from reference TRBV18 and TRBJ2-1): NAGVMQNPRHLVRRRGQEARLRCSPMKGHSHVYWYRQLPEEGLKFMVYLQKENIIDESGMPKERFSAEFPKEGPSILRIQQVVRGDSAAYFCASSPPFRLAAPSSYNEQFFGPGTRLTVL.

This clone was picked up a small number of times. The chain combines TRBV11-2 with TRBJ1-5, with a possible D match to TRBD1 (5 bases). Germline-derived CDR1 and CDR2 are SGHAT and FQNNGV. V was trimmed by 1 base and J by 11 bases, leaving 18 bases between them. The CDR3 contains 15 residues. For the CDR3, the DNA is TGTGCCAGCAGCTTAGTTCCTGGGGTTGGGGGGGCCCAGCATTTT. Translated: CASSLVPGVGGAQHF.

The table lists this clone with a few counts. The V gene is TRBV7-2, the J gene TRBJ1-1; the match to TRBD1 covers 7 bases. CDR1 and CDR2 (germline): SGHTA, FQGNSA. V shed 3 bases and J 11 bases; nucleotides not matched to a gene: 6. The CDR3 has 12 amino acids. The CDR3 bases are TGTGCCAGCAGCTTCCCAGACAGGGCCGCTTTCTTT. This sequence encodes CASSFPDRAAFF.

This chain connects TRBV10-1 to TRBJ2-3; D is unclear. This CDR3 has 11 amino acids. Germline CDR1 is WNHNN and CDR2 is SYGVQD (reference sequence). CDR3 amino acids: CAEESTDTQYF. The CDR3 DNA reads TGCGCAGAGGAAAGTACAGATACGCAGTATTTT.

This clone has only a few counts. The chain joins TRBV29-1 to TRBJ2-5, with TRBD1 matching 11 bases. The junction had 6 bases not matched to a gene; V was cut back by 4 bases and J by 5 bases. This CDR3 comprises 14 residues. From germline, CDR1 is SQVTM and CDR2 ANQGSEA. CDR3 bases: TGCAGCGTTGCTCGGACAGGGGGCGCGGAGACCCAGTACTTC. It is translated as CSVARTGGAETQYF.

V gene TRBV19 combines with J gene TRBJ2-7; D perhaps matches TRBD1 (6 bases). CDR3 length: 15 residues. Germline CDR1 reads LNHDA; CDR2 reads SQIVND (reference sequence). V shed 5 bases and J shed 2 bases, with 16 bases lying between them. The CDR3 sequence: CASSRSGTRAYEQYF. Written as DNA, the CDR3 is TGTGCCAGTAGTCGATCCGGGACACGAGCCTACGAGCAGTACTTC.